This TCR beta chain was retrieved from a study of cytomegalovirus exposure and HLA in healthy donors. Study-wide results and caveats: The tendency of first-cohort TCR clusters to co-occur in the 100 to 150 validation repertoires emerged from a later analysis. Altogether, 164 TCR beta chains were recorded as cytomegalovirus-associated.

The method was immunoSEQ multiplex PCR; TCRdb's version includes in-frame clones alone and lacks a portion of them. The table records some 110,000 clones, about 87% of them present only once. This clone was picked up one time. The antigen remains unidentified. CDR1 and CDR2 (germline): LNHNV, YYDKDF (reference sequence). CDR3 length: 16 amino acids. Trimming cost V 1 base and J 4 bases; bases outside gene matches: 7. This chain uses TRBV15 with TRBJ1-1; 9 bases agree with TRBD1. The sample was PBMCs. This clonotype originated in a man younger than 35 in good health and CMV-seronegative. The CDR3, as DNA: TGTGCCACCAGCAGAGTGAGACAGGGGGGCGGCACTGAAGCTTTCTTT. Encoded protein: CATSRVRQGGGTEAFF. The whole variable domain, filled in from reference TRBV15 and TRBJ1-1, reads DAMVIQNPRYQVTQFGKPVTLSCSQTLNHNVMYWYQQKSSQAPKLLFHYYDKDFNNEADTPDNFQSRRPNTSFCFLDIRSPGLGDTAMYLCATSRVRQGGGTEAFFGQGTRLTVV.